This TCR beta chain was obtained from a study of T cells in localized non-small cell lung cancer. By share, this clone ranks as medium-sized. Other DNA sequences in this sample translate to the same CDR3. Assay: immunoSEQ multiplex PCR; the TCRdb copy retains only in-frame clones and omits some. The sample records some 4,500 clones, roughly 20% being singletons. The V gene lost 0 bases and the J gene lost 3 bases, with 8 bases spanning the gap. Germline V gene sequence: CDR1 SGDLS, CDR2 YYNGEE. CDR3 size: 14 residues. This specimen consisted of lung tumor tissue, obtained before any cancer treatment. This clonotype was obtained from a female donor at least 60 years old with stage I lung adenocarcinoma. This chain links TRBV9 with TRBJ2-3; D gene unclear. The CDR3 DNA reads TGTGCCAGCAGCGTAGAGCAGAGAACAGATACGCAGTATTTT. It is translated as CASSVEQRTDTQYF.